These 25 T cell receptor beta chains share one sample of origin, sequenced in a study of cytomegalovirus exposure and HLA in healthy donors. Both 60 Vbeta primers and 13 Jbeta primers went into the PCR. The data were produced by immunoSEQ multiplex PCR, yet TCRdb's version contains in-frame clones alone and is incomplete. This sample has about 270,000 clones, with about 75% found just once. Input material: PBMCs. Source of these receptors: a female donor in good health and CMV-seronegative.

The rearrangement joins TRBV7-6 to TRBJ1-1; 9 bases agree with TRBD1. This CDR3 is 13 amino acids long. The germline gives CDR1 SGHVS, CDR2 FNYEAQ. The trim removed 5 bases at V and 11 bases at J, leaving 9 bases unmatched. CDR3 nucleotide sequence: TGTGCCAGCAGCGTATCACAGGGGGCGTCGGCTTTCTTT. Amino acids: CASSVSQGASAFF.

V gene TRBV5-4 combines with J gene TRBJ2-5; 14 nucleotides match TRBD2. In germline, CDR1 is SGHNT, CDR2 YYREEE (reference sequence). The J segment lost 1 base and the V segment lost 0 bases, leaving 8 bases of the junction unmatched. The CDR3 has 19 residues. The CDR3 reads CASSLGPGLAGVSQETQYF. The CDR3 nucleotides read TGTGCCAGCAGCTTGGGGCCGGGACTAGCGGGAGTAAGCCAAGAGACCCAGTACTTC.

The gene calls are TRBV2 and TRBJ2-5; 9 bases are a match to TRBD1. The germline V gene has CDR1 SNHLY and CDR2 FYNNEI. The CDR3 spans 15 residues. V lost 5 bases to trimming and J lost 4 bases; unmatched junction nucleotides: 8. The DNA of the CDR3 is TGTGCCAGCAGTAAGTTCGGACAGGGGTCAGAGACCCAGTACTTC. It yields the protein CASSKFGQGSETQYF.

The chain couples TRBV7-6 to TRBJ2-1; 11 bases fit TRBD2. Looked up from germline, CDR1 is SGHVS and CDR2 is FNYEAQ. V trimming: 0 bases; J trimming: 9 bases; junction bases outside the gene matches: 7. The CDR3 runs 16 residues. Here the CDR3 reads CASSLAPGLAATEQFF. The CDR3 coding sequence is TGTGCCAGCAGCTTAGCCCCGGGACTAGCGGCAACTGAGCAGTTCTTC.

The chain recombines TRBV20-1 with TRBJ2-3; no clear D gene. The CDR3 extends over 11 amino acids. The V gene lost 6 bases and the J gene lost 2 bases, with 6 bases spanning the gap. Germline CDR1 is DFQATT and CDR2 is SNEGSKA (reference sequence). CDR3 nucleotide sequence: TGCAGTGCAACAGACACAGATACGCAGTATTTT. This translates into CSATDTDTQYF.

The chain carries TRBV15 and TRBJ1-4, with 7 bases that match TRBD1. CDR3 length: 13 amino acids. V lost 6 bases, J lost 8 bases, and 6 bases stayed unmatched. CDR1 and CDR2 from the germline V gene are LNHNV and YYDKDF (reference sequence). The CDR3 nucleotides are TGTGCCACCAGGACAGGGATCGGCGAAAAACTGTTTTTT. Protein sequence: CATRTGIGEKLFF.

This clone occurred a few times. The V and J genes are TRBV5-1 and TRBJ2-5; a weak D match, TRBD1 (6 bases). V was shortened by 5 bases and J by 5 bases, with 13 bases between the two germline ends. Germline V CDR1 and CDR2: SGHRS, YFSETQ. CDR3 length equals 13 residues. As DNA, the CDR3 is TGCGCCAGCAGATTAGCAGGGGCCGAGACCCAGTACTTC. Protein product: CASRLAGAETQYF.

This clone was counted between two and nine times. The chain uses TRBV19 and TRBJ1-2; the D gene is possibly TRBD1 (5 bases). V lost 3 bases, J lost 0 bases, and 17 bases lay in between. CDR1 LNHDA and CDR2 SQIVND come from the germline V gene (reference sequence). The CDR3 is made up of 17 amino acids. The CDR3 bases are TGTGCCAGTAGTATCCGAGACAGTCGCTTTTCTAACTATGGCTACACCTTC. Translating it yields CASSIRDSRFSNYGYTF.

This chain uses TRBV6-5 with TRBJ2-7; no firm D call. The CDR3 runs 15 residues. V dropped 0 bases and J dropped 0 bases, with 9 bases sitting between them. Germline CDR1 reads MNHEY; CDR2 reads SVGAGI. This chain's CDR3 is CASSYSAGLSYEQYF. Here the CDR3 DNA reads TGTGCCAGCAGTTACTCGGCAGGTCTCTCCTACGAGCAGTACTTC.

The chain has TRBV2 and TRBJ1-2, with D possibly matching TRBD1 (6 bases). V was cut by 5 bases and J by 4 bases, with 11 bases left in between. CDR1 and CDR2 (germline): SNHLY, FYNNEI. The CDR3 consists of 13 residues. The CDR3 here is CASSPTGSYGYTF. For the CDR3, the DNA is TGTGCCAGCAGTCCTACAGGGAGCTATGGCTACACCTTC.

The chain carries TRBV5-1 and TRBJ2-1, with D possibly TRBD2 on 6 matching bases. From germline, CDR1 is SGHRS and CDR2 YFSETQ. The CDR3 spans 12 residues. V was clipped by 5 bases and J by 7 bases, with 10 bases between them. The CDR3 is CASRLLANEQFF. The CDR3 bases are TGCGCCAGCAGGCTACTAGCTAATGAGCAGTTCTTC.

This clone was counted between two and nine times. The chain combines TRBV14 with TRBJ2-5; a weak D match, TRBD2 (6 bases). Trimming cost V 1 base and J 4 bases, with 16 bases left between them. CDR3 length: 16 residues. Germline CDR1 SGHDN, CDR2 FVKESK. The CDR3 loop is CASSQVPAGRRETQYF. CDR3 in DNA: TGTGCCAGCAGCCAAGTTCCGGCGGGAAGACGAGAGACCCAGTACTTC.

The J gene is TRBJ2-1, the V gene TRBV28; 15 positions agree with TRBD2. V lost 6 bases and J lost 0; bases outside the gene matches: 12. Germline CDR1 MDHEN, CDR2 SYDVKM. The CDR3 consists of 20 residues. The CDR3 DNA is TGTGCCAGCAGCACAGTGGGGACTAGCGGGAGGAGGAGCTCCTACAATGAGCAGTTCTTC. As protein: CASSTVGTSGRRSSYNEQFF.

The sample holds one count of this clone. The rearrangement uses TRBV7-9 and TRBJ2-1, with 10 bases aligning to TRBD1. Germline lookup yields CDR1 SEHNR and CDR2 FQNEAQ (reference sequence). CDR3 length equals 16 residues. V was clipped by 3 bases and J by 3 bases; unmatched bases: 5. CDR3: CASSLGDRGLYNEQFF. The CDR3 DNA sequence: TGTGCCAGCAGCTTGGGTGACAGGGGGCTCTACAATGAGCAGTTCTTC.

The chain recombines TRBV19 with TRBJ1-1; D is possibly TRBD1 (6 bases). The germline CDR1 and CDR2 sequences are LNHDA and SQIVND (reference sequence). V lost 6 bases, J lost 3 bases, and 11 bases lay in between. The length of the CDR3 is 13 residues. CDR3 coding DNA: TGTGCCAGTAGCCAAACAGGGTACACTGAAGCTTTCTTT. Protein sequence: CASSQTGYTEAFF. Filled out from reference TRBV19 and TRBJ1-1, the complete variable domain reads DGGITQSPKYLFRKEGQNVTLSCEQNLNHDAMYWYRQDPGQGLRLIYYSQIVNDFQKGDIAEGYSVSREKKESFPLTVTSAQKNPTAFYLCASSQTGYTEAFFGQGTRLTVV.

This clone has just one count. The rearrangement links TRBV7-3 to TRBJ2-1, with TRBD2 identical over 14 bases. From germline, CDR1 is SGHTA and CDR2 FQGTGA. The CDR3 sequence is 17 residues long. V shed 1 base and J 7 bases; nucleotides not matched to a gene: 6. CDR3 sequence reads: CASSLIGTSGSGNEQFF. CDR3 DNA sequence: TGTGCCAGCAGCTTAATAGGGACTAGCGGGAGTGGGAATGAGCAGTTCTTC.

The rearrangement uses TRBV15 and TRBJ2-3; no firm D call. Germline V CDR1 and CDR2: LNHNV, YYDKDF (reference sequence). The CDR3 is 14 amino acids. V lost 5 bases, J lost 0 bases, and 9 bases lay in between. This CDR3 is CATSFEESTDTQYF. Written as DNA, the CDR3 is TGTGCCACCAGCTTTGAGGAGAGCACAGATACGCAGTATTTT.

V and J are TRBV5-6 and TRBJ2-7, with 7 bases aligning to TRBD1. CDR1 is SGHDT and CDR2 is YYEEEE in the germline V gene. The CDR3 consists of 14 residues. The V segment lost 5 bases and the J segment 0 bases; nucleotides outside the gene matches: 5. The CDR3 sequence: CASSRQGVSYEQYF. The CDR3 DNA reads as TGTGCCAGCAGTCGGCAGGGGGTCTCCTACGAGCAGTACTTC.

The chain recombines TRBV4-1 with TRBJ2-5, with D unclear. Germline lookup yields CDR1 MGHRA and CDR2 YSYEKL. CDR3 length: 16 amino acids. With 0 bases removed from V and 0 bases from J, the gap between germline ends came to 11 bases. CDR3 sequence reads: CASSQDLLVYQETQYF. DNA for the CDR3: TGCGCCAGCAGCCAAGATCTACTCGTGTACCAAGAGACCCAGTACTTC.

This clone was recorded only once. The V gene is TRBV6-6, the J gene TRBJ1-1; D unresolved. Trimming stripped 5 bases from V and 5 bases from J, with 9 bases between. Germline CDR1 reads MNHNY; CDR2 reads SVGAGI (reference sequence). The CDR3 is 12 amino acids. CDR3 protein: CASSRSGTEAFF. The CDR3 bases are TGTGCCAGCAGTCGGAGTGGGACTGAAGCTTTCTTT.

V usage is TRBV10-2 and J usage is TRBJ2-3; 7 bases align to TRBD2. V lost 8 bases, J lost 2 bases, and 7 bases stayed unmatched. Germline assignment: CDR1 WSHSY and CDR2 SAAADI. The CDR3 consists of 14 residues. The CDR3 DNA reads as TGCGCCAGCGCGGGGGTAGTATTCACAGATACGCAGTATTTT. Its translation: CASAGVVFTDTQYF.

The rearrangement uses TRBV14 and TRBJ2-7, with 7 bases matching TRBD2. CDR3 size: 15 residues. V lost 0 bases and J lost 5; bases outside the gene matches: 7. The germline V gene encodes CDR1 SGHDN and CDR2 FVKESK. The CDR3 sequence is CASSQEVGGVHEQYF. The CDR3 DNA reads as TGTGCCAGCAGCCAAGAGGTGGGAGGGGTCCACGAGCAGTACTTC. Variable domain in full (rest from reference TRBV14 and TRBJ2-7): EAGVTQFPSHSVIEKGQTVTLRCDPISGHDNLYWYRRVMGKEIKFLLHFVKESKQDESGMPNNRFLAERTGGTYSTLKVQPAELEDSGVYFCASSQEVGGVHEQYFGPGTRLTVT.

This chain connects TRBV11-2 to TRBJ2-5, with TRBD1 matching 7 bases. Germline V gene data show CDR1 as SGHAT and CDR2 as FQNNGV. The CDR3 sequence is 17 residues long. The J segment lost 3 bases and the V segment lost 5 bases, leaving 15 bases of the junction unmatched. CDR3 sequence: CASSPHIDDRAKETQYF. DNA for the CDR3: TGTGCCAGCAGCCCGCACATAGATGACAGGGCCAAAGAGACCCAGTACTTC.

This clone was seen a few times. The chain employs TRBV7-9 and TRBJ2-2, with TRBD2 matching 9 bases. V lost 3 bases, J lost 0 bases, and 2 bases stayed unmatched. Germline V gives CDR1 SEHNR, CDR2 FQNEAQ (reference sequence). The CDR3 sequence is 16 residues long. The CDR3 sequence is CASSFPSGTNTGELFF. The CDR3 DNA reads TGTGCCAGCAGCTTCCCTAGCGGGACGAACACCGGGGAGCTGTTTTTT. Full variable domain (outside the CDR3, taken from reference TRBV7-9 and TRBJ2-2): DTGVSQNPRHKITKRGQNVTFRCDPISEHNRLYWYRQTLGQGPEFLTYFQNEAQLEKSRLLSDRFSAERPKGSFSTLEIQRTEQGDSAMYLCASSFPSGTNTGELFFGEGSRLTVL.

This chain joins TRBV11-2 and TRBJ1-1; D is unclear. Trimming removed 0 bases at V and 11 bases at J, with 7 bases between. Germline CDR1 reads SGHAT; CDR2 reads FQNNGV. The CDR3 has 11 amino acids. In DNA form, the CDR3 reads TGTGCCAGCAGCTTAGATCGGTCGGCTTTCTTT. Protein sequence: CASSLDRSAFF.